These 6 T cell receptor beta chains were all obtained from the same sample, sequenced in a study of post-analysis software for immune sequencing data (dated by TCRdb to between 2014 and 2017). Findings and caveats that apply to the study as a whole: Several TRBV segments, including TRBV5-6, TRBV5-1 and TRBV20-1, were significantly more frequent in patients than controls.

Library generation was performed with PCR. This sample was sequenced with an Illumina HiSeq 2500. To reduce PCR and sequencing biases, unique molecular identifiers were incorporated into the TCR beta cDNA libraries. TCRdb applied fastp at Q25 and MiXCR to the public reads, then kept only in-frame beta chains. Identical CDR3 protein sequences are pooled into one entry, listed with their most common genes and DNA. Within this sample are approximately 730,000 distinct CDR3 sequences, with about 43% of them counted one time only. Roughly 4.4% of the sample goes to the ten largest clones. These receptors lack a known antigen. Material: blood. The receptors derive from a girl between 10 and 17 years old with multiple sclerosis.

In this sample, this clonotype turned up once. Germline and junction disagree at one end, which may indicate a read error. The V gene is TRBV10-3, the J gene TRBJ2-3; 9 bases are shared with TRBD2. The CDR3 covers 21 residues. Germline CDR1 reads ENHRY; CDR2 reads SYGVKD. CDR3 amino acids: CATSRTPAGGPNEAGTDMQYF. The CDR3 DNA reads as TGTGCCACCTCTCGCACCCCGGCGGGAGGGCCTAATGAGGCCGGGACAGATATGCAGTATTTT.

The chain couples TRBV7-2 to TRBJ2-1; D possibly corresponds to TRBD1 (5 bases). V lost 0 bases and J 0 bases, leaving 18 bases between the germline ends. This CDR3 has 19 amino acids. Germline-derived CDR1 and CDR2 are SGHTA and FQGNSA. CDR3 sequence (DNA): TGTGCCAGCAGCTTAGCGCCTCGTGGCAACAGGATCTCCTACAATGAGCAGTTCTTC. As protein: CASSLAPRGNRISYNEQFF.

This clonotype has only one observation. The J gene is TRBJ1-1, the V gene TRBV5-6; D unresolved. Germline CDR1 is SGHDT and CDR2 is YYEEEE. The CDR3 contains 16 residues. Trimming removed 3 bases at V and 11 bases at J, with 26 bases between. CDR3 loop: CASSSTPGNLGSGAFF. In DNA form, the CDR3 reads TGTGCCAGCAGCTCGACTCCGGGAAATCTTGGTAGTGGGGCTTTCTTT.

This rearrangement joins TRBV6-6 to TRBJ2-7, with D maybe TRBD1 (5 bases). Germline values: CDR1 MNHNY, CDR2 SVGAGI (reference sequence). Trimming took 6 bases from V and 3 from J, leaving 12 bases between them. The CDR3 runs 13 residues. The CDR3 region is CASSTQTDYEQYF. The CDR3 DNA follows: TGTGCCAGCAGCACACAGACAGACTACGAGCAGTACTTC.

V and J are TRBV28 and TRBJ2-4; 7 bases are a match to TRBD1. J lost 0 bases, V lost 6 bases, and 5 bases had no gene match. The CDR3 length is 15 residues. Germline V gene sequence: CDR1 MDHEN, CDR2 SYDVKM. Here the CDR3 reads CASRLTGAAKNIQYF. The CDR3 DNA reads TGTGCCAGCAGATTAACAGGGGCAGCCAAAAACATTCAGTACTTC.

The CDR3 loop reads CASSQDRARTDTQYF. The CDR3 nucleotides read TGCGCCAGCAGCCAGGACAGGGCCCGCACAGATACGCAGTATTTT. The chain carries TRBV4-3 and TRBJ2-3; 8 bases align to TRBD1. The CDR3 runs 15 residues. V shed 3 bases and J 1 base; nucleotides not matched to a gene: 3. Germline values: CDR1 LGHNA, CDR2 YSLEER.